This entry describes one T cell receptor beta chain. Its antigen is undetermined. V was clipped by 3 bases and J by 10 bases; unmatched bases: 4. In germline, CDR1 is SGDLS, CDR2 YYNGEE. This CDR3 has 12 residues. Profiling relied on immunoSEQ multiplex PCR, and the TCRdb table lists in-frame clones only, not all of them. The sample has 300,000 to 400,000 clones, approximately 90% seen once. The data were obtained in a study of cytomegalovirus exposure and HLA in healthy donors. Study overall: The approximately 120 validation repertoires, a later analysis reported, used the same platform as the approximately 700 first-cohort repertoires. Overall study findings and caveats: The study designated roughly 160 TCR beta chains cytomegalovirus-associated.

This receptor was taken from a young woman in good health and CMV-seronegative. This rearrangement joins TRBV9 to TRBJ1-1; 9 bases map to TRBD1. Sequenced material: PBMCs. Here the CDR3 DNA reads TGTGCCAGCAGCGGATACAGGGGGCCAGCTTTCTTT. Its translation: CASSGYRGPAFF.